A single sample gave rise to the 21 T cell receptor beta chains below, sequenced in a study of CD8 T cells in ankylosing spondylitis. One entry per CDR3 protein results from TCRdb running MiXCR on the 5' RACE reads. The table has around 140,000 distinct CDR3 sequences, over 15% seen once. Which antigens these TCRs recognize remains unknown. Study-level results: In ankylosing spondylitis blood, a motif of roughly 8 highly homologous TCR beta variants appeared characteristic.

Sequenced: blood, either unsorted or a sorted T cell fraction (not recorded which). Receptor source: a male donor with ankylosing spondylitis.

The V and J genes are TRBV4-2 and TRBJ2-1; no reliable D call. V lost 3 bases and J lost 12, with 9 bases in between. CDR3 length: 11 amino acids. CDR1 is LGHNA, CDR2 YNFKEQ, per germline. The CDR3 region is CASSHLEGQFF. The CDR3 nucleotides are TGTGCCAGCAGCCATTTAGAAGGGCAGTTCTTC.

This clonotype has just a few counts. The chain is built from TRBV27 and TRBJ2-7; D unclear. Germline V gene lookup returns CDR1 MNHEY and CDR2 SMNVEV (reference sequence). The CDR3 has 15 residues. The V end lost 2 bases, the J end lost 3 bases, and 14 bases lay between the germline ends. CDR3 sequence (DNA): TGTGCCAGCAGTTTAAGGATCGACCCTAACTACGAGCAGTACTTC. As protein: CASSLRIDPNYEQYF.

The chain is built from TRBV4-1 and TRBJ2-7; tentative D call: TRBD1 (6 bases). The CDR3 loop spans 14 amino acids. V was pared by 6 bases and J by 1 base, with 13 bases between. The germline V gene has CDR1 MGHRA and CDR2 YSYEKL. The CDR3 spells CASSPRDTSYEQYF. CDR3 coding DNA: TGCGCCAGCAGTCCCCGGGACACGTCCTACGAGCAGTACTTC.

V and J are TRBV5-8 and TRBJ1-6, with 8 bases identical to TRBD1. The CDR3 contains 17 residues. J gave up 9 bases and V 4 bases, and 15 bases lay outside the gene matches. Germline assignment: CDR1 SGHTS and CDR2 YDEGEE. CDR3 residues: CASSQPLARGLGSPLHF. Written as DNA, the CDR3 is TGTGCCAGCAGCCAGCCCTTGGCCAGGGGGCTCGGTTCACCCCTCCACTTT.

This clonotype has a count of ten or more. The rearrangement joins TRBV9 to TRBJ2-7; no reliable D call. The CDR3 extends over 15 amino acids. From germline, CDR1 is SGDLS and CDR2 YYNGEE. V was clipped by 0 bases and J by 3 bases, with 13 bases between them. The CDR3 DNA reads TGTGCCAGCAGCGTAGGGGCCAGCGCCAGCTACGAGCAGTACTTC. It codes for CASSVGASASYEQYF.

This chain joins TRBV14 and TRBJ2-5, with a tentative D call TRBD2 (6 bases). V lost 4 bases, J lost 5 bases, and 17 bases lay in between. This CDR3 contains 15 residues. Germline CDR1 SGHDN, CDR2 FVKESK. This CDR3 reads CASSPPGRGTETQYF. DNA of the CDR3: TGTGCCAGCAGCCCTCCCGGGAGAGGAACGGAGACCCAGTACTTC.

In its sample, this clonotype was seen a few times. The rearrangement links TRBV2 to TRBJ2-5, with TRBD1 matching 8 bases. Trimming at V came to 3 bases and at J to 5 bases, leaving 8 bases not matched to a gene. The CDR3 has 15 amino acids. The germline V gene has CDR1 SNHLY and CDR2 FYNNEI. The CDR3: CASSDPGGSWETQYF. CDR3 DNA sequence: TGTGCCAGCAGTGACCCAGGGGGCTCTTGGGAGACCCAGTACTTC. Complete variable domain (other parts from reference TRBV2 and TRBJ2-5): EPEVTQTPSHQVTQMGQEVILRCVPISNHLYFYWYRQILGQKVEFLVSFYNNEISEKSEIFDDQFSVERPDGSNFTLKIRSTKLEDSAMYFCASSDPGGSWETQYFGPGTRLLVL.

CDR3 nucleotides: TGTGCCACCATGAGCGGGACGGAAGAGACCCAGTACTTC. Its protein product is CATMSGTEETQYF. The chain has TRBV24-1 and TRBJ2-5, with 7 bases that match TRBD2. The germline V gene encodes CDR1 KGHDR and CDR2 SFDVKD. Trimming took 8 bases from V and 3 from J; bases not matched to a gene: 5. The CDR3 is 13 residues long.

A few counts support this clonotype. This chain links TRBV4-3 with TRBJ1-5; 10 bases align to TRBD1. This CDR3 is 15 amino acids long. Germline V gene lookup returns CDR1 LGHNA and CDR2 YSLEER. Germline trimming cut 3 bases from V and 6 bases from J; bases unmatched to any gene: 5. DNA for the CDR3: TGCGCCAGCAGCCAGGGGACAGGGGTTAGTCAGCCCCAGCATTTT. Its translation is CASSQGTGVSQPQHF.

This clonotype has just a few counts. The chain carries TRBV7-2 and TRBJ2-7; the match to TRBD2 covers 7 bases. This CDR3 region has 15 residues. The V gene's germline CDR1 is SGHTA and CDR2 FQGNSA. Losses at the gene ends were 6 bases for V and 4 bases for J; bases not matched to a gene: 12. CDR3: CASRTTRESVYEQYF. Here the CDR3 DNA reads TGTGCCAGCAGGACAACGCGGGAGTCAGTATACGAGCAGTACTTC.

This clonotype occurred a few times. This chain links TRBV7-9 with TRBJ2-1, with TRBD2 identical over 8 bases. The germline V gene has CDR1 SEHNR and CDR2 FQNEAQ (reference sequence). Trimming at V came to 0 bases and at J to 9 bases, leaving 7 bases not matched to a gene. This CDR3 spans 15 amino acids. The CDR3 region has the DNA TGTGCCAGCAGCTTAGCGTATACCGGGAGGGGTGAGCAGTTCTTC. It is translated as CASSLAYTGRGEQFF.

The chain has TRBV14 and TRBJ2-7; tentative D call: TRBD1 (5 bases). V lost 4 bases, J lost 3 bases, and 10 bases lay in between. The CDR3 extends over 13 amino acids. The germline V gene has CDR1 SGHDN and CDR2 FVKESK. For the CDR3, the DNA is TGTGCCAGCAGCCCGACAGTCGGCTACGAGCAGTACTTC. The encoded protein is CASSPTVGYEQYF.

This clonotype was observed a handful of times. The rearrangement joins TRBV27 to TRBJ2-1; D unclear. The CDR3 covers 16 residues. The V gene lost 1 base and the J gene lost 2 bases, with 12 bases spanning the gap. CDR1 is MNHEY, CDR2 SMNVEV, per germline (reference sequence). CDR3 residues: CASSLYGFRTYNEQFF. Here the CDR3 DNA reads TGTGCCAGCAGTTTATACGGGTTTCGGACCTACAATGAGCAGTTCTTC.

This clonotype was seen a handful of times. The CDR3 does not end in the conserved phenylalanine or tryptophan, so this is likely a read error. The limits of the CDR3 on the DNA are not certain, so only TCRdb's listed CDR3 is given. The V gene is TRBV2, the J gene TRBJ2-7; TRBD1 is the table's D call and was not checked against the DNA. Germline CDR1 is SNHLY and CDR2 is FYNNEI. The CDR3 has 9 residues if both end residues are counted. CDR3 in amino acids: CATPGTRGL.

This clonotype showed up just a few times. This chain connects TRBV20-1 to TRBJ2-7; D may be TRBD2 (6 bases). This CDR3 has 16 residues. The germline V gene encodes CDR1 DFQATT and CDR2 SNEGSKA (reference sequence). The V and J ends lost 0 bases and 1 base respectively, with 16 bases between them. CDR3 sequence reads: CSAREAALAGSYEQYF. The CDR3 coding sequence is TGCAGTGCTAGAGAGGCTGCCCTTGCGGGATCCTACGAGCAGTACTTC.

The chain links TRBV6-5 to TRBJ2-1; no clear D gene. Germline loops: CDR1 MNHEY, CDR2 SVGAGI. CDR3 length: 15 residues. V was clipped by 0 bases and J by 6 bases, with 12 bases between them. The CDR3 nucleotides read TGTGCCAGCAGTTACTCTTCTAGAGGCACCAATGAGCAGTTCTTC. This gives the protein CASSYSSRGTNEQFF.

J is TRBJ2-7 and V is TRBV28, with 7 bases matching TRBD1. V was pared by 9 bases and J by 3 bases, with 5 bases of the junction left unmatched. The CDR3 spans 12 residues. Germline CDR1 is MDHEN and CDR2 is SYDVKM. In nucleotides, the CDR3 is TGTGCCAGTCGGGACAGCTTCTACGAGCAGTACTTC. It translates to CASRDSFYEQYF.

The chain couples TRBV6-1 to TRBJ2-7; the D gene is possibly TRBD2 (6 bases). Germline values: CDR1 MNHNS, CDR2 SASEGT. CDR3 length equals 14 residues. Trimming removed 10 bases at V and 0 bases at J, with 16 bases between. The CDR3 protein is CATKSRDGSYEQYF. The CDR3 DNA reads as TGTGCCACCAAATCGCGGGACGGCTCCTACGAGCAGTACTTC.

This clonotype was found a few times. The genes are TRBV20-1 and TRBJ1-3; tentative D call: TRBD1 (5 bases). Germline values: CDR1 DFQATT, CDR2 SNEGSKA (reference sequence). The CDR3 extends over 13 amino acids. Trimming left V 3 bases short and J 9 bases short, with 15 bases between. The CDR3 nucleotides read TGCAGTGCTAGGCAGGGTCTGGAAACCACCATATATTTT. It codes for CSARQGLETTIYF.

This clonotype was recorded a few times. The chain recombines TRBV4-1 with TRBJ2-5, with D possibly matching TRBD2 (6 bases). V lost 1 base and J lost 2, with 17 bases in between. This CDR3 is built from 17 residues. The V gene's germline CDR1 is MGHRA and CDR2 YSYEKL. The CDR3 region is CASSQVVSLAPQETQYF. CDR3 coding DNA: TGCGCCAGCAGCCAAGTCGTGTCGCTAGCGCCTCAAGAGACCCAGTACTTC.

This chain uses TRBV5-5 with TRBJ2-5, with D maybe TRBD1 (7 bases). The CDR3 is 15 amino acids. Trimming removed 4 bases from V and 5 bases from J, with 18 bases in between. CDR1 SGHKS and CDR2 YYEKEE come from the germline V gene (reference sequence). The CDR3 DNA is TGTGCCAGCAGCCTACCCGAGGGGGCGGGGGAGACCCAGTACTTC. It is translated as CASSLPEGAGETQYF.